This is a list of T cell receptor beta chains from one sample in a study of shared clonotypes between healthy human individuals. Repertoires were generated with immunoSEQ multiplex PCR, while TCRdb's copy carries only in-frame clones and drops some. The data contain about 2.1 million clones, about 92% of them singletons. The sequencing input was naive CD8+ T cells from PBMCs. The source is a man younger than 35 in good health. Some clones in this sample may be carry-over from other donors' samples. Each CDR3 is given with its conserved first and last residue. A D gene is named only where the DNA matches it firmly. For some rows the clone size is stated as once, few or many, or as a class when expanded; others skip it.

TRBV14	.	TRBJ1-1	.	TGTGCCAGCAGCCAACGTGGGTTCGCTGAAGCTTTCTTT	CASSQRGFAEAFF
TRBV13	.	TRBJ2-6	.	TGTGCCTGTATTGAGGGAGGAGGCTCTGGGGCCAACGTCCTGACTTTC	CACIEGGGSGANVLTF
TRBV11-2	.	TRBJ2-1	.	TGTGCCAGCAGCCTTAGCATGGGGCAGCGGGCCTTATACAATGAGCAGTTCTTC	CASSLSMGQRALYNEQFF
TRBV4-3	.	TRBJ2-5	.	TGCGCCAGCAGCCAAGAAAACGAAATCCCGACCCAGTACTTC	CASSQENEIPTQYF
TRBV4-1	.	TRBJ2-7	TRBD2	TGCGCCAGCAGTTGGACTAGCGGGAGCAACGAGCAGTACTTC	CASSWTSGSNEQYF
TRBV29-1	.	TRBJ2-5	.	TGCAGCGTTGTGTCAGGGTACCAAGAGACCCAGTACTTC	CSVVSGYQETQYF
TRBV9	.	TRBJ2-1	TRBD1	TGTGCCAGCAGCGTAACCGGGACAGGGGGCCCCAATGAGCAGTTCTTC	CASSVTGTGGPNEQFF
TRBV27	.	TRBJ2-1	TRBD2	TGTGCCAGCAGTACCCTAGCGGGGCCCTACAATGAGCAGTTCTTC	CASSTLAGPYNEQFF
TRBV30	.	TRBJ1-2	TRBD1	TGTGCCTGGAGTCCTCAAGACAGGGGCCCTCAAATTAACTATGGCTACACCTTC	CAWSPQDRGPQINYGYTF
TRBV5-8	.	TRBJ1-5	.	TGTGCCAGCAGCCCCACTCTGGGAACGGAGCCCCAGCATTTT	CASSPTLGTEPQHF
TRBV29-1	.	TRBJ2-7	.	TGCAGCGTTGAAGACCCCGCCAGGGAGGACTACGAGCAGTACTTC	CSVEDPAREDYEQYF
TRBV7-3	.	TRBJ1-1	TRBD1	TGTGCCAGCAGCCCAGGGACAGGGCTGACTGAAGCTTTCTTT	CASSPGTGLTEAFF
TRBV28	.	TRBJ2-7	.	TGTGCCAGCAGTCTCTCCCCCGGGGGAGACGAGCAGTACTTC	CASSLSPGGDEQYF
TRBV6-1	.	TRBJ2-7	.	TGTGCCAGCAAATTGACCGGCAGCTCCTACGAGCAGTACTTC	CASKLTGSSYEQYF
TRBV7-9	.	TRBJ2-1	.	TGTGCCAGCAGCCAAAGGACGGGGGATGAGCAGTTCTTC	CASSQRTGDEQFF
TRBV9	.	TRBJ1-2	TRBD1	TGTGCCAGCAGCTCCCCCGGTTGGAGGGGGCAGATCAACTATGGCTACACCTTC	CASSSPGWRGQINYGYTF
TRBV7-9	.	TRBJ2-3	TRBD1	TGTGCCATCCCGTCAGGACAGGGGCGAACAGATACGCAGTATTTT	CAIPSGQGRTDTQYF
TRBV2	.	TRBJ2-3	TRBD2	TGTGCCAGCAGTGGGACCTTAGCGGGAGGGCCGATGGATACGCAGTATTTT	CASSGTLAGGPMDTQYF
TRBV7-2	.	TRBJ1-3	.	TGTGCCAGCCAAACCGAAAGCGGAAACACCATATATTTT	CASQTESGNTIYF
TRBV13	.	TRBJ2-6	.	TGTGCCAGCAGCCGGACGGGGGCTGGGGCCAACGTCCTGACTTTC	CASSRTGAGANVLTF
TRBV5-6	.	TRBJ2-1	.	TGTGCCAGCAGCTTGGCTCGACTAACCTACAATGAGCAGTTCTTC	CASSLARLTYNEQFF
TRBV19	.	TRBJ1-5	TRBD1	TGTGCCAGTAACTCGGACAGGGCCTATAGCAATCAGCCCCAGCATTTT	CASNSDRAYSNQPQHF
TRBV4-1	.	TRBJ2-2	.	TGCGCCAGCAGCCTTAATAGCGGACACACCGGGGAGCTGTTTTTT	CASSLNSGHTGELFF
TRBV27	.	TRBJ2-6	TRBD2	TGTGCCAGCAGGCCGGGGGGGGCTGGGGCCAACGTCCTGACTTTC	CASRPGGAGANVLTF
TRBV6-6	.	TRBJ2-3	.	TGTGCCAGCAGTTACTCTCTGGCGAGTAGCACAGATACGCAGTATTTT	CASSYSLASSTDTQYF
TRBV5-1	.	TRBJ2-3	.	TGCGCCAGCAGCTTGCGGTGGGGTTCCACAGATACGCAGTATTTT	CASSLRWGSTDTQYF
TRBV9	once	TRBJ2-7	.	TGTGCCAGCAGCGTAGCTGACGGTCCCTACGAGCAGTACTTC	CASSVADGPYEQYF
TRBV7-9	.	TRBJ2-1	.	TGTGCCAGCAGCTTATATGGGGTGGGCGATGAGCAGTTCTTC	CASSLYGVGDEQFF
TRBV27	.	TRBJ1-5	.	TGTGCCAGCAGTTTATTGGCGGGCGGGAATCAGCCCCAGCATTTT	CASSLLAGGNQPQHF
TRBV9	.	TRBJ2-2	TRBD1	TGTGCCAGCAGCGTAACCACGGGACAGGGGGCCGGGGAGCTGTTTTTT	CASSVTTGQGAGELFF
TRBV7-9	.	TRBJ1-4	.	TGTGCCAGCAGCCCGAGTCAGGGGCTGCGGACTAATGAAAAACTGTTTTTT	CASSPSQGLRTNEKLFF
TRBV25-1	.	TRBJ2-7	.	TGTGCCAGCAGGCCGACAGGAGCCTACGAGCAGTACTTC	CASRPTGAYEQYF
TRBV25-1	.	TRBJ1-4	.	TGTGCCAGCAGTGAAACCCTCGAAGCCTGGGGTGAAAAACTGTTTTTT	CASSETLEAWGEKLFF
TRBV19	.	TRBJ2-7	.	TGTGCCAGTAGCCAGGGATACGAGCAGTACTTC	CASSQGYEQYF
TRBV7-9	.	TRBJ2-2	.	TGTGCCAGCAGCCCGCTCGGCCCGTTGAACACCGGGGAGCTGTTTTTT	CASSPLGPLNTGELFF
TRBV2	.	TRBJ1-2	.	TGTGCCAGCAGTAAGTGGGTCCGCGAGGGCGAGTATGGCTACACCTTC	CASSKWVREGEYGYTF
TRBV28	.	TRBJ2-7	TRBD2	TGTGCCAGCAGCCCTTTTGCGGGAGGTTCCTACGAGCAGTACTTC	CASSPFAGGSYEQYF
TRBV7-9	.	TRBJ1-1	.	TGTGCCAGCAGCTCACGCGGGGGAGCTTTCTTT	CASSSRGGAFF
TRBV7-8	.	TRBJ2-3	.	TGTGCCAGCAGCCATTTAGTAGCCCGTTCTAGCACAGATACGCAGTATTTT	CASSHLVARSSTDTQYF
TRBV7-9	.	TRBJ2-7	.	TGTGCCAGCAGCTTAGCAGGGACAAACTACGAGCAGTACTTC	CASSLAGTNYEQYF
TRBV7-8	.	TRBJ2-7	TRBD2	TGTGCCAGCAGCTCCCTCCCCGGGACTAGCGGCACCTACGAGCAGTACTTC	CASSSLPGTSGTYEQYF
TRBV7-9	few	TRBJ1-3	.	TGTGCCAGCAGCTTCAGGACCTACTCTGGAAACACCATATATTTT	CASSFRTYSGNTIYF
TRBV29-1	.	TRBJ2-7	TRBD2	TGCAGCGTCCGGACTAGCGGAGGCTCCTACGAGCAGTACTTC	CSVRTSGGSYEQYF
TRBV27	.	TRBJ1-6	TRBD1	TGTGCCAGCAGTTTATATTCGGGAGGGGGCTTTTCACCCCTCCACTTT	CASSLYSGGGFSPLHF
TRBV5-6	few	TRBJ1-5	.	TGTGCCAGCAGCTTCCCAGGGGATGGACAGCCCCAGCATTTT	CASSFPGDGQPQHF